This TCR beta chain was profiled in a study of shared clonotypes between healthy human individuals. Study information: CD4 naive cells filled three plates per donor, CD4 memory three, CD8 naive two and CD8 memory one.

The method was immunoSEQ multiplex PCR; TCRdb's version includes in-frame clones alone and lacks a portion of them. Among a few million clones listed, 80% to 95% were seen once. V was shortened by 0 bases and J by 3 bases, with 9 bases between the two germline ends. Per the germline V gene, CDR1 is ENHRY and CDR2 is SYGVKD. This CDR3 contains 15 residues. Material: naive CD4+ T cells from PBMCs. The subset here: CD45RA+ positively selected. This rearrangement joins TRBV10-3 to TRBJ1-5; D ambiguous. The receptor was derived from a man aged 18 to 35 in good health. Some clones in this sample may be carry-over from other donors' samples. CDR3 amino acids: CAISESGRINQPQHF. CDR3 DNA sequence: TGTGCCATCAGTGAGTCGGGCAGAATCAATCAGCCCCAGCATTTT.